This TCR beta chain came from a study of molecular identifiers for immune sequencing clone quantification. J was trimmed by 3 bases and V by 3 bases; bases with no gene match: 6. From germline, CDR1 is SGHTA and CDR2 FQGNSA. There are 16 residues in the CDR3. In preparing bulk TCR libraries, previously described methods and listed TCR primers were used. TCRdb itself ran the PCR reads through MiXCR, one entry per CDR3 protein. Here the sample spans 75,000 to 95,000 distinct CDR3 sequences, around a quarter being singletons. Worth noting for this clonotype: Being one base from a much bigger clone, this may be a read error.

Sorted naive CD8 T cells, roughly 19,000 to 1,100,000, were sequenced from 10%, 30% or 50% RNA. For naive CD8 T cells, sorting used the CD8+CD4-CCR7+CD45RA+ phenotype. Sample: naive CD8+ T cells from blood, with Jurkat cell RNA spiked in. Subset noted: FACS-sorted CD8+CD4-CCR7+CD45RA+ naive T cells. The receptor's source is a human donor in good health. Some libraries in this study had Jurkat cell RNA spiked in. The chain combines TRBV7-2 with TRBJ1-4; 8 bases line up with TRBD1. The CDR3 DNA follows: TGTGCCAGCAGCTTCGACAGGGGCGCATCTAATGAAAAACTGTTTTTT. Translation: CASSFDRGASNEKLFF.